This T cell receptor beta chain was recovered during a study of blood T cell repertoires in COVID-19. Followed longitudinally, the Seattle patients had been enrolled during active infection. The germline V gene has CDR1 SGHDT and CDR2 YYEEEE. This CDR3 has 18 residues. The trim removed 4 bases at V and 0 bases at J, leaving 10 bases unmatched. The assay was immunoSEQ multiplex PCR, and TCRdb's table has in-frame clones only and misses some. The sample lists under 250,000 clones; more than 75% were seen once. The TCR was taken from a woman of 80 years or more with COVID-19, enrolled during active disease. This rearrangement joins TRBV5-6 to TRBJ1-6; 7 nucleotides match TRBD1. Sequencing used peripheral blood. The CDR3 is CASSTRDRADSYNSPLHF. For the CDR3, the DNA is TGTGCCAGCAGCACCCGAGACAGGGCGGACTCCTATAATTCACCCCTCCACTTT.